Listed below are T cell receptor beta chains from one sample, sequenced in a study of blood T cell repertoires in COVID-19. Assay: immunoSEQ multiplex PCR; the TCRdb copy retains only in-frame clones and omits some. The sample has 50,000 to 75,000 clones; 91% are singletons. Sequenced sample: peripheral blood. The receptors originated from a human donor in a cohort sampled during active COVID-19. CDR3s include the opening cysteine and the closing phenylalanine or tryptophan. A D gene is named only where the DNA matches it firmly. Clone size is given for some rows only: seen once, a few or many times, or a class if the clone is expanded.

d_call j_call clone_size v_call cdr3_aa cdr3_nt
TRBD1 TRBJ2-4 . TRBV6-5 CASSQTGKRKNIQYF TGTGCCAGCAGCCAGACAGGGAAGAGGAAAAACATTCAGTACTTC
TRBD2 TRBJ2-4 . TRBV28 CAGAGGDKNIQYF TGTGCCGGGGCGGGGGGCGATAAAAACATTCAGTACTTC
. TRBJ2-7 . TRBV7-9 CASSTLNTGSYEQYF TGTGCCAGCAGCACCCTAAATACAGGGAGCTACGAGCAGTACTTC
TRBD1 TRBJ1-2 . TRBV6-5 CASIWTGAYGYTF TGTGCCAGCATTTGGACAGGAGCCTATGGCTACACCTTC
. TRBJ2-2 . TRBV7-3 CASSPRGGGELFF TGTGCCAGCAGCCCCCGGGGAGGCGGGGAGCTGTTTTTT
TRBD1 TRBJ2-3 . TRBV5-6 CASSLFTGVTDTQYF TGTGCCAGCAGCTTGTTCACAGGGGTCACAGATACGCAGTATTTT
. TRBJ2-1 . TRBV5-1 CASSWTSGPSYNEQFF TGCGCCAGCAGCTGGACGAGCGGGCCTTCCTACAATGAGCAGTTCTTC
TRBD1 TRBJ2-3 . TRBV28 CASSAATGDPTDTQYF TGTGCCAGCAGTGCCGCAACAGGGGACCCCACAGATACGCAGTATTTT
TRBD1 TRBJ1-6 . TRBV29-1 CSVGQGGNSPLHF TGCAGCGTTGGACAGGGAGGTAATTCACCCCTCCACTTT
. TRBJ2-7 . TRBV5-5 CASSTTPGDLSSYEQYF TGTGCCAGCAGCACCACGCCAGGGGACCTGAGCTCCTACGAGCAGTACTTC
TRBD2 TRBJ2-7 . TRBV7-2 CASSNSGGGSYEQYF TGTGCCAGCAGCAATAGCGGGGGTGGCTCCTACGAGCAGTACTTC
TRBD2 TRBJ2-3 . TRBV19 CASSILAGYTDTQYF TGTGCCAGTAGTATACTAGCGGGGTACACAGATACGCAGTATTTT
. TRBJ1-2 once TRBV7-2 CASSLSGTRNNYGYTF TGTGCCAGCAGCTTAAGTGGGACAAGGAATAACTATGGCTACACCTTC
. TRBJ1-2 . TRBV6-6 CASSYGEGPYGYTF TGTGCCAGCAGTTATGGGGAGGGACCCTATGGCTACACCTTC
. TRBJ1-2 . TRBV28 CASSFNRVGYTF TGTGCCAGCAGTTTCAACAGGGTTGGCTACACCTTC
. TRBJ1-5 . TRBV6-5 CASTGGGGKPQHF TGTGCCAGCACCGGGGGGGGAGGGAAGCCCCAGCATTTT
TRBD1 TRBJ2-7 . TRBV7-2 CASSLRGGQGFYEQYF TGTGCCAGCAGCTTAAGGGGAGGACAGGGGTTCTACGAGCAGTACTTC
. TRBJ1-6 . TRBV4-1 CASSPLGSLDSPLHF TGCGCCAGCAGCCCTCTGGGGAGTTTGGATTCACCCCTCCACTTT
TRBD1 TRBJ2-7 . TRBV6-2/TRBV6-3 CASSWRTGPEQYF TGTGCCAGCAGCTGGAGGACAGGGCCCGAGCAGTACTTC
TRBD2 TRBJ2-3 . TRBV19 CASSIYSGGRTDTQYF TGTGCCAGTAGTATTTATAGCGGGGGACGAACAGATACGCAGTATTTT
. TRBJ2-3 . TRBV5-4 CASSLGGTDTQYF TGTGCCAGCAGCTTGGGCGGGACAGATACGCAGTATTTT
. TRBJ1-1 . TRBV2 CASSGQLNTEAFF TGTGCCAGCAGTGGACAGCTGAACACTGAAGCTTTCTTT